This is a list of T cell receptor beta chains from one sample in a study of T-cell memory formation after mild COVID-19. Using its own MiXCR run on the 5' RACE reads, TCRdb lists one record per CDR3 protein. The sample records around 340,000 distinct CDR3 sequences, approximately 13% being singletons. The sample was PBMCs or a T cell subset sorted from them (not recorded which). These receptors originate from a man aged 18 to 30 who had mild COVID-19 (a few samples of this study predate the infection). Cell type and time point are not known. The CDR3 runs from the conserved cysteine through the conserved F or W. Each record gives: V gene, clone size, J gene, CDR3 length, D gene, CDR3 DNA, CDR3 protein. The D gene is left open where the match is weak. Size is stated for part of the rows, as once, few or many counts, or as a class when the clone is expanded.

v_gene: TRBV7-9; abundance: few; j_gene: TRBJ2-2; len: 15; d_gene: TRBD2; CDR3nt: TGTGCCAGCAGCTTCCAGCGGGGGAGCACCGGGGAGCTGTTTTTT; CDR3aa: CASSFQRGSTGELFF
v_gene: TRBV9; abundance: NA; j_gene: TRBJ2-2; len: 17; d_gene: NA; CDR3nt: TGTGCCAGCAGCGTAAGAGCAAGGGGCGCGAACACCGGGGAGCTGTTTTTT; CDR3aa: CASSVRARGANTGELFF
v_gene: TRBV7-9; abundance: NA; j_gene: TRBJ1-1; len: 13; d_gene: NA; CDR3nt: TGTGCCAGCAGCTCGACGGAGAGGGCTGAAGCTTTCTTT; CDR3aa: CASSSTERAEAFF
v_gene: TRBV10-3; abundance: NA; j_gene: TRBJ1-6; len: 13; d_gene: NA; CDR3nt: TGTGCCATCAGTGAGTCCATAAATTCACCCCTCCACTTT; CDR3aa: CAISESINSPLHF
v_gene: TRBV7-3; abundance: few; j_gene: TRBJ2-4; len: 13; d_gene: TRBD2; CDR3nt: TGTGCCAGCAGCTTAGGGCGGGGGGACATTCAGTACTTC; CDR3aa: CASSLGRGDIQYF
v_gene: TRBV6-5; abundance: few; j_gene: TRBJ1-1; len: 15; d_gene: TRBD1; CDR3nt: TGTGCCAGCAGACGCCTGGACAGGGGGCCGGGTTGGGCTTTCTTT; CDR3aa: CASRRLDRGPGWAFF
v_gene: TRBV7-8; abundance: NA; j_gene: TRBJ2-5; len: 12; d_gene: NA; CDR3nt: TGTGCCAGCAGCTTAGATACCCAGACCCAGTACTTC; CDR3aa: CASSLDTQTQYF
v_gene: TRBV4-2; abundance: many; j_gene: TRBJ2-2; len: 15; d_gene: NA; CDR3nt: TGTGCCAGCAGCCAAGTGGAGGGGAACACCGGGGAGCTGTTTTTT; CDR3aa: CASSQVEGNTGELFF
v_gene: TRBV4-2; abundance: NA; j_gene: TRBJ2-3; len: 15; d_gene: NA; CDR3nt: TGTGCCAGCAGCCAGCTCGGGGGTCGCACAGATACGCAGTATTTT; CDR3aa: CASSQLGGRTDTQYF
v_gene: TRBV4-1; abundance: few; j_gene: TRBJ2-1; len: 17; d_gene: NA; CDR3nt: TGCGCCAGCAGCCAAGGGTCGCGGATCTCAACGTACAATGAGCAGTTCTTC; CDR3aa: CASSQGSRISTYNEQFF
v_gene: TRBV4-3; abundance: NA; j_gene: TRBJ2-5; len: 16; d_gene: NA; CDR3nt: TGCGCCAGCAGCCCAGAGTTCGGAGGGAGAGGAGAGACCCAGTACTTC; CDR3aa: CASSPEFGGRGETQYF
v_gene: TRBV20-1; abundance: many; j_gene: TRBJ1-1; len: 12; d_gene: NA; CDR3nt: TGCAGTGCTTACGACAGGCACACTGAAGCTTTCTTT; CDR3aa: CSAYDRHTEAFF
v_gene: TRBV7-2; abundance: few; j_gene: TRBJ2-1; len: 12; d_gene: NA; CDR3nt: TGTGCCAGCAGACGCGACAACAATGAGCAGTTCTTC; CDR3aa: CASRRDNNEQFF
v_gene: TRBV27; abundance: few; j_gene: TRBJ2-3; len: 15; d_gene: NA; CDR3nt: TGTGCCAGCAGGTTTCAGGCCTGGGGGACAGATACGCAGTATTTT; CDR3aa: CASRFQAWGTDTQYF
v_gene: TRBV4-3; abundance: many; j_gene: TRBJ2-5; len: 14; d_gene: TRBD2; CDR3nt: TGCGCCAGCAGCCCCATAGCGGGAGCAGAGACCCAGTACTTC; CDR3aa: CASSPIAGAETQYF
v_gene: TRBV4-2; abundance: few; j_gene: TRBJ1-1; len: 14; d_gene: NA; CDR3nt: TGTGCCAGTGAGGAGGGTCGGCAAAACACTGAAGCTTTCTTT; CDR3aa: CASEEGRQNTEAFF
v_gene: TRBV6-5; abundance: NA; j_gene: TRBJ2-1; len: 12; d_gene: NA; CDR3nt: TGTGCCAGCAGTTACCAGGACAATGAGCAGTTCTTC; CDR3aa: CASSYQDNEQFF
v_gene: TRBV12-3/TRBV12-4; abundance: NA; j_gene: TRBJ1-2; len: 13; d_gene: TRBD1; CDR3nt: TGTGCCAGCACCCGGACAGGGGAGTGGGGCTACACCTTC; CDR3aa: CASTRTGEWGYTF
v_gene: TRBV20-1; abundance: many; j_gene: TRBJ2-2; len: 15; d_gene: TRBD2; CDR3nt: TGCAGTGCTAGACTCAGCGGGGGGGCCCCCGGGGAGCTGTTTTTT; CDR3aa: CSARLSGGAPGELFF
v_gene: TRBV28; abundance: few; j_gene: TRBJ1-1; len: 14; d_gene: NA; CDR3nt: TGTGCCAGTTTCCCGCTCGCTCTCGTAACTGAAGCTTTCTTT; CDR3aa: CASFPLALVTEAFF
v_gene: TRBV19; abundance: NA; j_gene: TRBJ1-5; len: 14; d_gene: TRBD1; CDR3nt: TGTGCCAGTACCACGGACAGGCCGAATCAGCCCCAGCATTTT; CDR3aa: CASTTDRPNQPQHF
v_gene: TRBV6-5; abundance: NA; j_gene: TRBJ1-1; len: 15; d_gene: TRBD1; CDR3nt: TGTGCCACTAGGGGACAGGGGGCATGGGAAACTGAAGCTTTCTTT; CDR3aa: CATRGQGAWETEAFF
v_gene: TRBV4-3; abundance: few; j_gene: TRBJ2-2; len: 16; d_gene: NA; CDR3nt: TGCGCCAGCAACCTCGGGTTAGCGGCAAATGGGGGGGAGCTGTTTTTT; CDR3aa: CASNLGLAANGGELFF
v_gene: TRBV7-3; abundance: many; j_gene: TRBJ1-3; len: 16; d_gene: NA; CDR3nt: TGTGCCAGCAGCGCGGGAAGCCTCACCTCTGGAAACACCATATATTTT; CDR3aa: CASSAGSLTSGNTIYF
v_gene: TRBV6-4; abundance: NA; j_gene: TRBJ2-5; len: 13; d_gene: NA; CDR3nt: TGTGCCAGCAGTGACTCTGAGGGTTCGACCCAGTACTTC; CDR3aa: CASSDSEGSTQYF
v_gene: TRBV6-2/TRBV6-3; abundance: NA; j_gene: TRBJ2-7; len: 14; d_gene: NA; CDR3nt: TGTGCCAGCAGTCCCTGGGTAAGCTCCTACGAGCAGTACTTC; CDR3aa: CASSPWVSSYEQYF
v_gene: TRBV11-3; abundance: NA; j_gene: TRBJ2-2; len: 15; d_gene: NA; CDR3nt: TGTGCCAGCAGCTTAGGGGGGCTCGGCACCGGGGAGCTGTTTTTT; CDR3aa: CASSLGGLGTGELFF
v_gene: TRBV19; abundance: once; j_gene: TRBJ2-1; len: 13; d_gene: TRBD1; CDR3nt: TGTGCCAGTAGCTTCAGGGGGAGTACTGAGCAGTTCTTC; CDR3aa: CASSFRGSTEQFF
v_gene: TRBV7-6; abundance: many; j_gene: TRBJ2-3; len: 15; d_gene: NA; CDR3nt: TGTGCCAGCAGCTTAGGTCTGGGGGTGGCAGATACGCAGTATTTT; CDR3aa: CASSLGLGVADTQYF
v_gene: TRBV3-1; abundance: many; j_gene: TRBJ2-1; len: 13; d_gene: NA; CDR3nt: TGTGCCAGCAGCCAAAACTTGGGGGACCGTTGGTTCTTC; CDR3aa: CASSQNLGDRWFF
v_gene: TRBV5-1; abundance: NA; j_gene: TRBJ1-1; len: 13; d_gene: NA; CDR3nt: TGCGCCAGCAGCTTCAACAGGGATGAGAGGGCTTTCTTT; CDR3aa: CASSFNRDERAFF
v_gene: TRBV7-2; abundance: NA; j_gene: TRBJ2-1; len: 15; d_gene: TRBD2; CDR3nt: TGTGCCAGCAGCTTAATGACGGGGGGGCAGGATGAGCAGTTCTTC; CDR3aa: CASSLMTGGQDEQFF
v_gene: TRBV6-5; abundance: once; j_gene: TRBJ1-1; len: 13; d_gene: NA; CDR3nt: TGTGCCAGCAGAAGTCAGGGGCATACTGAAGCTTTCTTT; CDR3aa: CASRSQGHTEAFF
v_gene: TRBV4-1; abundance: NA; j_gene: TRBJ1-2; len: 14; d_gene: NA; CDR3nt: TGCGCCAGCAGCCAGTCAACCCATAGGTATGGCTACACCTTC; CDR3aa: CASSQSTHRYGYTF
v_gene: TRBV10-3; abundance: NA; j_gene: TRBJ1-5; len: 15; d_gene: NA; CDR3nt: TGTGCCATCAGTGACCGGGGCTCAGGCAATCAGCCCCAGCATTTT; CDR3aa: CAISDRGSGNQPQHF
v_gene: TRBV10-3; abundance: NA; j_gene: TRBJ2-7; len: 12; d_gene: NA; CDR3nt: TGTGCCATCCGAGGACAGTCCTACGAGCAGTACTTC; CDR3aa: CAIRGQSYEQYF
v_gene: TRBV6-9; abundance: few; j_gene: TRBJ2-7; len: 16; d_gene: NA; CDR3nt: TGTGCCAGCATGGTCATCAGGGGCCCCAGCCCCTACGAGCAGTACTTC; CDR3aa: CASMVIRGPSPYEQYF
v_gene: TRBV4-1; abundance: NA; j_gene: TRBJ1-5; len: 14; d_gene: NA; CDR3nt: TGCGCCAGCAGCCAAGAATGGGGAGATCAGCCCCAGCATTTT; CDR3aa: CASSQEWGDQPQHF
v_gene: TRBV7-2; abundance: many; j_gene: TRBJ2-3; len: 15; d_gene: NA; CDR3nt: TGTGCCAGCAGCTCCTCTAGCGTAATGGCAGATACGCAGTATTTT; CDR3aa: CASSSSSVMADTQYF
v_gene: TRBV30; abundance: few; j_gene: TRBJ1-6; len: 13; d_gene: NA; CDR3nt: TGTGCCTGGAGCTCTACATTATCTTCACCCCTCCACTTT; CDR3aa: CAWSSTLSSPLHF
v_gene: TRBV12-3/TRBV12-4; abundance: NA; j_gene: TRBJ2-7; len: 15; d_gene: TRBD1; CDR3nt: TGTGCCAGCAGTAGAAGGACAGGGCATTTGGACGAGCAGTACTTC; CDR3aa: CASSRRTGHLDEQYF
v_gene: TRBV6-2/TRBV6-3; abundance: many; j_gene: TRBJ2-2; len: 13; d_gene: NA; CDR3nt: TGTGCCAGCAACCACCCGAACACCGGGGAGCTGTTTTTT; CDR3aa: CASNHPNTGELFF